One and the same sample provided the 31 T cell receptor beta chains below, sequenced in a study of neurological immune-mediated disorders. Each CDR3 protein is one row after TCRdb ran MiXCR on the 5' RACE reads. In the table there are over 60,000 distinct CDR3 sequences, around 5.2% of which are singletons. The specimen sequenced was PBMCs. Every receptor here comes from a woman in her 30s with multiple sclerosis.

This clonotype was counted a single time. The junction does not match germline at one end; this may be a read error. The chain uses TRBV20-1 and TRBJ1-5; D unclear. Germline assignment: CDR1 DFQATT and CDR2 SNEGSKA (reference sequence). This CDR3 is 13 amino acids long. The CDR3 protein is CSATTGGYQPQNF. DNA of the CDR3: TGCAGTGCTACCACTGGCGGGTATCAGCCCCAGAATTTT.

The table lists this clonotype with many counts. V usage is TRBV20-1 and J usage is TRBJ1-5; D is unclear. The CDR3 has 12 residues. Germline V gene lookup returns CDR1 DFQATT and CDR2 SNEGSKA (reference sequence). The ends were cut back, 6 bases at V and 5 bases at J, with 11 bases in the middle. This CDR3 reads CSARILDQPQHF. In DNA form, the CDR3 reads TGCAGTGCCCGAATATTGGATCAGCCCCAGCATTTT.

This clonotype was seen at least ten times. The chain recombines TRBV20-1 with TRBJ2-5; a possible D gene is TRBD2 (5 bases). V was cut by 3 bases and J by 5 bases, with 10 bases left in between. The CDR3 spans 12 residues. Germline V gene sequence: CDR1 DFQATT, CDR2 SNEGSKA (reference sequence). The CDR3 sequence is CSASGVEETQYF. The CDR3 nucleotides are TGCAGTGCTAGCGGGGTAGAGGAGACCCAGTACTTC.

The table lists this clonotype with many counts. The chain recombines TRBV20-1 with TRBJ1-6, with a possible D match to TRBD1 (6 bases). This CDR3 has 14 amino acids. CDR1 is DFQATT and CDR2 is SNEGSKA in the germline V gene (reference sequence). Trimming removed 5 bases at V and 7 bases at J, with 15 bases between. The CDR3, as DNA: TGCAGTGCTTGGCTTGGACAGACAAATTCACCCCTCCACTTT. Translating it yields CSAWLGQTNSPLHF.

This clonotype was recorded only once. A read error may be the cause here, since a much bigger clone is one base away. V is TRBV24-1 and J is TRBJ2-7; TRBD2 is a possible D gene (6 bases). Germline CDR1 is KGHDR and CDR2 is SFDVKD. This CDR3 has 14 residues. The CDR3 region has the DNA TGTACCACCAGTGAGAGGAGGGCACCCTACGAGCAGTACTTC. Protein sequence: CTTSERRAPYEQYF.

This clonotype was counted ten times or more. This rearrangement joins TRBV9 to TRBJ2-7; maybe TRBD1 (6 bases). The CDR3 extends over 15 amino acids. Trimming left V 2 bases short and J 1 base short, with 13 bases between. Germline CDR1 SGDLS, CDR2 YYNGEE. For the CDR3, the DNA is TGTGCCAGCAGCGTTGGGCAGGGACAATCCTACGAGCAGTACTTC. Protein product: CASSVGQGQSYEQYF.

This clonotype was seen ten or more times. The genes are TRBV5-6 and TRBJ1-2; D perhaps matches TRBD1 (6 bases). The ends were cut back, 1 base at V and 8 bases at J, with 12 bases in the middle. The V gene's germline CDR1 is SGHDT and CDR2 YYEEEE. There are 13 residues in the CDR3. The CDR3 here is CASSLPGAQGYTF. CDR3 DNA sequence: TGTGCCAGCAGCTTGCCGGGGGCGCAGGGCTACACCTTC.

This clonotype appeared many times. V is TRBV10-3 and J is TRBJ1-1; D unresolved. CDR1 is ENHRY and CDR2 is SYGVKD in the germline V gene. The CDR3 runs to 14 residues. Trimming left V 0 bases short and J 1 base short, with 6 bases between. The CDR3 loop is CAISESGSNTEAFF. The CDR3 DNA sequence: TGTGCCATCAGTGAGTCAGGATCGAACACTGAAGCTTTCTTT.

This clonotype was counted ten times or more. The chain has TRBV29-1 and TRBJ2-7; possible D gene TRBD2, 5 bases. The CDR3 contains 10 residues. Germline values: CDR1 SQVTM, CDR2 ANQGSEA. V was pared by 4 bases and J by 5 bases, with 6 bases between. The CDR3: CSVAGNEQYF. Here the CDR3 DNA reads TGCAGCGTTGCGGGGAACGAGCAGTACTTC.

In regard to this clonotype: The junction shows a germline mismatch at one end, possibly a read error. V and J are TRBV14 and TRBJ1-3; no reliable D call. The germline V gene has CDR1 SGHDN and CDR2 FVKESK. The CDR3 consists of 15 residues. The CDR3 bases are TGTGCCAGCAGCCAAGATCTGACCAGCGGAAAAACCATATATTTT. Translation gives CASSQDLTSGKTIYF.

In its sample, this clonotype was seen many times. The rearrangement joins TRBV18 to TRBJ1-5, with D unclear. This CDR3 has 16 amino acids. Germline loops: CDR1 KGHSH, CDR2 LQKENI. Trimming removed 3 bases from V and 0 bases from J, with 12 bases in between. The CDR3 reads CASSPQTAYSNQPQHF. The CDR3 region has the DNA TGTGCCAGCTCACCGCAGACGGCTTATAGCAATCAGCCCCAGCATTTT.

There are a few counts of this clonotype. This rearrangement joins TRBV9 to TRBJ2-7, with 7 positions matching TRBD2. The trim removed 4 bases at V and 1 base at J, leaving 5 bases unmatched. This CDR3 has 14 amino acids. Germline CDR1 SGDLS, CDR2 YYNGEE. The DNA of the CDR3 is TGTGCCAGCAGCCGGGGGGAAAGGTCCTACGAGCAGTACTTC. This codes for CASSRGERSYEQYF.

The V and J genes are TRBV20-1 and TRBJ2-1, with a tentative D call TRBD2 (6 bases). Trimming took 4 bases from V and 0 from J, leaving 13 bases between them. The CDR3 is made up of 15 amino acids. Per the germline V gene, CDR1 is DFQATT and CDR2 is SNEGSKA (reference sequence). The CDR3 loop reads CSANQEGNSYNEQFF. CDR3 sequence (DNA): TGCAGTGCTAACCAGGAGGGCAACTCCTACAATGAGCAGTTCTTC.

V gene TRBV12-3 or TRBV12-4 combines with J gene TRBJ1-5; 10 nucleotides agree with TRBD1. The ends lost 6 bases at V and 8 bases at J; junction bases unmatched: 4. The CDR3 runs 13 residues. CDR3 coding DNA: TGTGCCAGCAGCCTGGACAGGGGGAAGCCCCAGCATTTT. Protein product: CASSLDRGKPQHF.

The chain links TRBV19 to TRBJ1-2; D is uncertain. Germline-derived CDR1 and CDR2 are LNHDA and SQIVND (reference sequence). The CDR3 contains 15 residues. Trimming took 4 bases from V and 6 from J, leaving 18 bases between them. The CDR3 coding sequence is TGTGCCAGTAGTAACTACTATTTCTCGGCAAATGGCTACACCTTC. This sequence encodes CASSNYYFSANGYTF.

In this sample, this clonotype turned up many times. The chain carries TRBV7-6 and TRBJ1-4, with TRBD1 identical over 8 bases. The CDR3 contains 15 residues. V lost 1 base and J lost 7; bases outside the gene matches: 5. CDR1 SGHVS and CDR2 FNYEAQ come from the germline V gene. The CDR3 bases are TGTGCCAGCAGCTTAGAGACAGGGGATGGTGAAAAACTGTTTTTT. Its translation is CASSLETGDGEKLFF.

This clonotype was found many times. The gene calls are TRBV20-1 and TRBJ1-5; D is ambiguous. Germline-derived CDR1 and CDR2 are DFQATT and SNEGSKA (reference sequence). The CDR3 length is 14 residues. V was shortened by 3 bases and J by 1 base, with 10 bases between the two germline ends. The CDR3 DNA reads TGCAGTGCTAGTCCCGGGCTAAGCAATCAGCCCCAGCATTTT. The encoded protein is CSASPGLSNQPQHF.

Ten or more counts support this clonotype. The rearrangement joins TRBV6-5 to TRBJ1-6; 9 positions agree with TRBD1. J lost 7 bases, V lost 7 bases, and 2 bases had no gene match. Germline V lookup: CDR1 MNHEY, CDR2 SVGAGI. The length of the CDR3 is 13 residues. The CDR3 is CASTGTGNSPLHF. The CDR3, as DNA: TGTGCCAGCACCGGGACAGGGAATTCACCCCTCCACTTT.

The sample holds many counts of this clonotype. The chain links TRBV5-5 to TRBJ2-1, with 10 bases that match TRBD1. CDR3 length: 17 residues. Unmatched junction bases numbered 8, after V lost 0 bases and J lost 5 bases. From germline, CDR1 is SGHKS and CDR2 YYEKEE (reference sequence). The CDR3 nucleotides read TGTGCCAGCAGCTTGGCCACGGGACAGGGGCTCAACAATGAGCAGTTCTTC. Its translation: CASSLATGQGLNNEQFF.

The rearrangement uses TRBV20-1 and TRBJ2-7, with TRBD2 identical over 10 bases. The CDR3 runs to 14 residues. Germline CDR1 reads DFQATT; CDR2 reads SNEGSKA (reference sequence). The V segment lost 3 bases and the J segment 6 bases; nucleotides outside the gene matches: 8. This CDR3 is CSASRSGGAGEQYF. The DNA for the CDR3 is TGCAGTGCTAGTCGGAGCGGGGGGGCTGGCGAGCAGTACTTC.

This clonotype has at least ten counts. The chain joins TRBV12-3 or TRBV12-4 to TRBJ2-2, with 10 bases lining up with TRBD1. V lost 5 bases, J lost 4 bases, and 4 bases stayed unmatched. This CDR3 region has 15 residues. CDR3 in amino acids: CASSPGTGATGELFF. The CDR3 region has the DNA TGTGCCAGCAGTCCCGGGACAGGGGCCACCGGGGAGCTGTTTTTT.

This clonotype was recorded at least ten times. The V and J genes are TRBV5-5 and TRBJ2-7; D is uncertain. Germline CDR1 is SGHKS and CDR2 is YYEKEE (reference sequence). The CDR3 loop spans 12 amino acids. V was pared by 5 bases and J by 5 bases, with 11 bases between. Here the CDR3 DNA reads TGTGCCAGCAGTCTGGAAAGGCACGAGCAGTACTTC. Translated: CASSLERHEQYF.

This clonotype was observed many times. V gene TRBV4-2 combines with J gene TRBJ2-2; D is undetermined. Germline lookup yields CDR1 LGHNA and CDR2 YNFKEQ. The CDR3 loop spans 15 amino acids. The V end lost 1 base, the J end lost 6 bases, and 12 bases lay between the germline ends. CDR3 nucleotides: TGTGCCAGCAGCCAAGGCCCCCTCGTGGCCGGGGAGCTGTTTTTT. Translating gives CASSQGPLVAGELFF.

This clonotype was seen repeatedly, ten times or more. The chain joins TRBV25-1 to TRBJ1-6; D is unclear. Trimming removed 8 bases at V and 2 bases at J, with 7 bases between. Germline CDR1 is MGHDK and CDR2 is SYGVNS. There are 13 residues in the CDR3. Written as DNA, the CDR3 is TGTGCCAGCTCAAGAACCTATAATTCACCCCTCCACTTT. Residues: CASSRTYNSPLHF. Using reference TRBV25-1 and TRBJ1-6 for the parts outside the CDR3, the full variable domain is EADIYQTPRYLVIGTGKKITLECSQTMGHDKMYWYQQDPGMELHLIHYSYGVNSTEKGDLSSESTVSRIRTEHFPLTLESARPSHTSQYLCASSRTYNSPLHFGNGTRLTVT.

This sequence joins TRBV15 and TRBJ1-1; D not certain. Trimming removed 1 base at V and 7 bases at J, with 10 bases between. Germline V gene lookup returns CDR1 LNHNV and CDR2 YYDKDF (reference sequence). There are 13 residues in the CDR3. CDR3 DNA sequence: TGTGCCACCAGCAGAGCTCTCGGGAGTGAAGCTTTCTTT. Amino acids: CATSRALGSEAFF.

This clonotype occurred a few times. J is TRBJ1-3 and V is TRBV7-8, with a weak D call TRBD1 (5 bases). V lost 2 bases and J lost 0, with 5 bases in between. CDR3 length: 14 amino acids. The germline gives CDR1 SGHVS, CDR2 FQNEAQ. CDR3 bases: TGTGCCAGCAGCTTAAGGGGCTCTGGAAACACCATATATTTT. Translation gives CASSLRGSGNTIYF.

This clonotype occurred many times. The J gene is TRBJ2-7, the V gene TRBV12-3 or TRBV12-4, with TRBD1 matching over 10 bases. V lost 1 base, J lost 0 bases, and 6 bases stayed unmatched. This CDR3 has 17 residues. Here the CDR3 reads CASSLGDRGPISYEQYF. The CDR3 nucleotides read TGTGCCAGCAGTTTAGGCGACAGGGGGCCGATCTCCTACGAGCAGTACTTC.

This clonotype was observed many times. In DNA, the CDR3 is TGCGCCAGCAGCCAAGCAGCCCGACTAGCGGGGGGGCGGAATGAGCAGTTCTTC. The encoded protein is CASSQAARLAGGRNEQFF. The rearrangement uses TRBV4-1 and TRBJ2-1, with TRBD2 matching 14 bases. The germline CDR1 and CDR2 sequences are MGHRA and YSYEKL. With V trimmed by 1 base and J by 7 bases, 9 bases remained unmatched. This CDR3 is built from 18 residues.

Regarding this clonotype: A much bigger clone sits one base away, suggesting this may be a read error. The V call is TRBV5-1, the J call TRBJ1-1; D unclear. The CDR3 totals 13 residues. Looked up from germline, CDR1 is SGHRS and CDR2 is YFSETQ. DNA for the CDR3: TGCGCCAACAGCGTCTCACAGAACACTGAAGCTTTCTTT. It yields the protein CANSVSQNTEAFF.

This sequence joins TRBV20-1 and TRBJ1-2; possible D gene TRBD1, 5 bases. The CDR3 is made up of 12 amino acids. Trimming took off 2 bases at V and 1 base at J, with 5 bases between the two ends. Germline V gives CDR1 DFQATT, CDR2 SNEGSKA (reference sequence). CDR3 in amino acids: CSARRGNYGYTF. CDR3 DNA sequence: TGCAGTGCTAGAAGGGGTAACTATGGCTACACCTTC.

This clonotype occurred many times. The CDR3 reads CASRKGGSEAFF. CDR3 DNA: TGTGCCAGCCGGAAGGGGGGTAGTGAAGCTTTCTTT. The gene calls are TRBV12-3 or TRBV12-4 and TRBJ1-1; D may be TRBD1 (6 bases). The CDR3 contains 12 residues. Trimming left V 8 bases short and J 7 bases short, with 14 bases between.